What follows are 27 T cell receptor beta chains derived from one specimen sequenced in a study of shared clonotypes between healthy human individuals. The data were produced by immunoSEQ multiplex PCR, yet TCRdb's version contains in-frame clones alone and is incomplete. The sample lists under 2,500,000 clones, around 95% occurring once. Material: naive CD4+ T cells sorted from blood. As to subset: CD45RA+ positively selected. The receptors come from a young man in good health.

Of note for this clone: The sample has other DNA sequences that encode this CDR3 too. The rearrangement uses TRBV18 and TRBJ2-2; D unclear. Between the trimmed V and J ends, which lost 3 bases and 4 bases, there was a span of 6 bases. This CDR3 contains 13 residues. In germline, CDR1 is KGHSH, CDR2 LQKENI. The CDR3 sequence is CASSPGLTGELFF. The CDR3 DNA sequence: TGTGCCAGCTCACCTGGCCTCACCGGGGAGCTGTTTTTT.

As DNA, the CDR3 is TGTGCCAGCAGCTTCGCCCTCGGTGAAAAACTGTTTTTT. Translation gives CASSFALGEKLFF. The rearrangement joins TRBV7-9 to TRBJ1-4; D not resolved. Germline loops: CDR1 SEHNR, CDR2 FQNEAQ (reference sequence). CDR3 length: 13 amino acids. Trimming shortened V by 3 bases and J by 7 bases, and 9 bases separated the two germline ends.

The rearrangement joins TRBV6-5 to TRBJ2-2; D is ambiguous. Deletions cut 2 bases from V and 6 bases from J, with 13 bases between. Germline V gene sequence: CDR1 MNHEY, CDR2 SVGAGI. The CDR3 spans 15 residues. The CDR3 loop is CASSYTHGVSGELFF. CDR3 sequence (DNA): TGTGCCAGCAGTTACACCCATGGGGTCTCCGGGGAGCTGTTTTTT.

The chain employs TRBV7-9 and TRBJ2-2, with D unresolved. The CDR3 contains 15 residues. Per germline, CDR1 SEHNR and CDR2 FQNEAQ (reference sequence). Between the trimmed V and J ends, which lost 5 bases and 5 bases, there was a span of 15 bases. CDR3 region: CASSQNPIPTGELFF. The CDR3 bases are TGTGCCAGCAGCCAAAACCCCATTCCGACCGGGGAGCTGTTTTTT.

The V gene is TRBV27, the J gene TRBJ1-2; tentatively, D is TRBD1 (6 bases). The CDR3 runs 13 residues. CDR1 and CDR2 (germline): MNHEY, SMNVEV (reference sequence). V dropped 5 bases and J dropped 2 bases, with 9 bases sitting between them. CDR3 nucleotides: TGTGCCAGCAGTAGAGACAGGAACTATGGCTACACCTTC. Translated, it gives CASSRDRNYGYTF.

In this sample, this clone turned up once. The CDR3 bases are TGTGCCAGCAGCCCCGACAGACCTCGCACTGGAAACACCATATATTTT. Amino acid sequence: CASSPDRPRTGNTIYF. The chain combines TRBV7-2 with TRBJ1-3, with a weak D call TRBD1 (5 bases). There are 16 residues in the CDR3. Germline loops: CDR1 SGHTA, CDR2 FQGNSA. V lost 5 bases and J lost 2, with 16 bases in between.

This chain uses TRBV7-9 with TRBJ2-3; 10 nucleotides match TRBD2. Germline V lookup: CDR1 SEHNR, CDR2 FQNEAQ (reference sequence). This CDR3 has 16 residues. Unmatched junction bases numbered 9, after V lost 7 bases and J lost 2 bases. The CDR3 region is CASTVSGGYLTDTQYF. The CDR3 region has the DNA TGTGCCAGCACGGTTAGCGGGGGGTATCTCACAGATACGCAGTATTTT.

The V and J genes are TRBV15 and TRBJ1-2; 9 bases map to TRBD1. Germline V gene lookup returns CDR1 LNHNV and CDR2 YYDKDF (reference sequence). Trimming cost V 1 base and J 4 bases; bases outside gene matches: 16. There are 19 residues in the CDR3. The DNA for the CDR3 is TGTGCCACCAGCAGAGTTAAGGGACAGGGAAGGGGGTATGGCTATGGCTACACCTTC. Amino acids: CATSRVKGQGRGYGYGYTF.

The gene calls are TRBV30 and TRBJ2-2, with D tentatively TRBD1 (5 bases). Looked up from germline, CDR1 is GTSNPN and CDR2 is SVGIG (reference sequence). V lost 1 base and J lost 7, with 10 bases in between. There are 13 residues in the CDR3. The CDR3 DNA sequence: TGTGCCTGGAGTGACAGGACACGCGGGGAGCTGTTTTTT. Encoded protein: CAWSDRTRGELFF. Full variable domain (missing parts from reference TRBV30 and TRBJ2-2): SQTIHQWPATLVQPVGSPLSLECTVEGTSNPNLYWYRQAAGRGLQLLFYSVGIGQISSEVPQNLSASRPQDRQFILSSKKLLLSDSGFYLCAWSDRTRGELFFGEGSRLTVL.

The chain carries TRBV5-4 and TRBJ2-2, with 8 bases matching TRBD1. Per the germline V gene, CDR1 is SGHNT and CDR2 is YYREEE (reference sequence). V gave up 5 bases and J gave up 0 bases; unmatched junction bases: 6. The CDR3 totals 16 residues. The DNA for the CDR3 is TGTGCCAGCAGAGACGGGGGACAGGCGAACACCGGGGAGCTGTTTTTT. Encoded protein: CASRDGGQANTGELFF.

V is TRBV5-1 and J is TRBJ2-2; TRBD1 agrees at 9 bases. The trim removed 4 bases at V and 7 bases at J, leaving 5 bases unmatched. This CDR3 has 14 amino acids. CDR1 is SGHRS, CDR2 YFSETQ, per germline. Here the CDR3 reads CASSAGTGNGELFF. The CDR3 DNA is TGCGCCAGCAGCGCTGGGACAGGGAACGGGGAGCTGTTTTTT.

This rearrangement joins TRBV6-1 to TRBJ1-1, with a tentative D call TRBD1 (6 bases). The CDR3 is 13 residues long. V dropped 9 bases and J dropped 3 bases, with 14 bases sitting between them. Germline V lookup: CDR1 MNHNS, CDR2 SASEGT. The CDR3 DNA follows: TGTGCCAGTAACAGGGTCTTGGACACTGAAGCTTTCTTT. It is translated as CASNRVLDTEAFF.

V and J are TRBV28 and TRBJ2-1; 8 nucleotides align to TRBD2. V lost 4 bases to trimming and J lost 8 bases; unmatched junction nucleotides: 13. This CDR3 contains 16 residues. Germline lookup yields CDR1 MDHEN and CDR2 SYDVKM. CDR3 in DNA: TGTGCCAGCAGTTCGTTTGGGACTAGGGACCTCGATGAGCAGTTCTTC. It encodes CASSSFGTRDLDEQFF.

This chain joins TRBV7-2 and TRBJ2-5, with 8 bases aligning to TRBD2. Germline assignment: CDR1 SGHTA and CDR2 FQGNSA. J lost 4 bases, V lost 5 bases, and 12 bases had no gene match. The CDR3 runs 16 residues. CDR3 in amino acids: CASSPLAVGSVETQYF. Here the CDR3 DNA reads TGTGCCAGCAGCCCACTAGCGGTCGGTTCGGTAGAGACCCAGTACTTC.

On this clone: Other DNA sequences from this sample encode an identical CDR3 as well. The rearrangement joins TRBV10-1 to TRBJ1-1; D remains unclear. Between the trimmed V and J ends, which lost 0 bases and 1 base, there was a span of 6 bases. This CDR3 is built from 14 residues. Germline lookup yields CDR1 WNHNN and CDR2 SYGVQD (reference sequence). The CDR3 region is CASSESGRNTEAFF. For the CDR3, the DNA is TGCGCCAGCAGTGAGTCGGGAAGGAACACTGAAGCTTTCTTT.

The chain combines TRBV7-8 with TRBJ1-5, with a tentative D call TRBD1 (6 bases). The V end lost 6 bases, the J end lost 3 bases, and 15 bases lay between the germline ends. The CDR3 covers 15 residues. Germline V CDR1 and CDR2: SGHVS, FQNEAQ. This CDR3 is CASSLQGITNQPQHF. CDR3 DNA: TGTGCCAGCAGTCTCCAGGGGATTACCAATCAGCCCCAGCATTTT. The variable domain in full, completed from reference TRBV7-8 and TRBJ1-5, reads GAGVSQSPRYKVAKRGQDVALRCDPISGHVSLFWYQQALGQGPEFLTYFQNEAQLDKSGLPSDRFFAERPEGSVSTLKIQRTQQEDSAVYLCASSLQGITNQPQHFGDGTRLSIL.

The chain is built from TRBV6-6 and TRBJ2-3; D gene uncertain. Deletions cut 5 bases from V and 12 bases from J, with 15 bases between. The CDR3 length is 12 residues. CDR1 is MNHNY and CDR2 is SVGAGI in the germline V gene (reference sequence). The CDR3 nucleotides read TGTGCCAGCAGTCCCGACCTTTCCCCCCAGTATTTT. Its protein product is CASSPDLSPQYF.

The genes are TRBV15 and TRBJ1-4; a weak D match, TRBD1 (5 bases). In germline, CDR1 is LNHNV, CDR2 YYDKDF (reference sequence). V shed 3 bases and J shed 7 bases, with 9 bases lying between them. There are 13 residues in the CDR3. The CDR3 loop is CATSSWGSEKLFF. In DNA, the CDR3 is TGTGCCACCAGCAGCTGGGGCAGTGAAAAACTGTTTTTT. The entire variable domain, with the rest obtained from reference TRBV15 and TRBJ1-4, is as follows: DAMVIQNPRYQVTQFGKPVTLSCSQTLNHNVMYWYQQKSSQAPKLLFHYYDKDFNNEADTPDNFQSRRPNTSFCFLDIRSPGLGDTAMYLCATSSWGSEKLFFGSGTQLSVL.

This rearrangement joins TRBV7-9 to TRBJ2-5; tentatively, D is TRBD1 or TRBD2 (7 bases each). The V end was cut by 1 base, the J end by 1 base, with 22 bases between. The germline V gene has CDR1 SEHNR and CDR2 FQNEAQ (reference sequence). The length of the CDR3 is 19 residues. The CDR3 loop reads CASSLGAFRGGSGQETQYF. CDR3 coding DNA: TGTGCCAGCAGCTTAGGAGCTTTCAGGGGGGGATCGGGCCAAGAGACCCAGTACTTC.

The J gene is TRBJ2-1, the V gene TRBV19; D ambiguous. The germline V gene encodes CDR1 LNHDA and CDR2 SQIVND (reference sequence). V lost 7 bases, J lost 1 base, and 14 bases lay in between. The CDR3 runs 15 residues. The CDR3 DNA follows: TGTGCCAGTAAAACCATAGCCCCATCCTACAATGAGCAGTTCTTC. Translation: CASKTIAPSYNEQFF.

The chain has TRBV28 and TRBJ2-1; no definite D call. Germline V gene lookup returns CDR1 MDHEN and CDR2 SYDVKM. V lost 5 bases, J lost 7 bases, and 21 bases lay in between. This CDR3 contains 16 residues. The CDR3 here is CASSTTLGRSDNEQFF. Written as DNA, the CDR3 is TGTGCCAGCAGTACAACCCTCGGGCGGTCTGATAATGAGCAGTTCTTC. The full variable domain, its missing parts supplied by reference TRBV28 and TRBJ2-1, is DVKVTQSSRYLVKRTGEKVFLECVQDMDHENMFWYRQDPGLGLRLIYFSYDVKMKEKGDIPEGYSVSREKKERFSLILESASTNQTSMYLCASSTTLGRSDNEQFFGPGTRLTVL.

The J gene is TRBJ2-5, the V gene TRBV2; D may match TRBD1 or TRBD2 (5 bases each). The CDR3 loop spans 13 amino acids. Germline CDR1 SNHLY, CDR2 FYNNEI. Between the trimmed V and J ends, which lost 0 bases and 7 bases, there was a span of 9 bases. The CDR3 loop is CASSEAGTGTQYF. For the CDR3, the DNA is TGTGCCAGCAGTGAAGCAGGGACCGGGACCCAGTACTTC. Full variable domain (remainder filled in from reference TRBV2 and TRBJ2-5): EPEVTQTPSHQVTQMGQEVILRCVPISNHLYFYWYRQILGQKVEFLVSFYNNEISEKSEIFDDQFSVERPDGSNFTLKIRSTKLEDSAMYFCASSEAGTGTQYFGPGTRLLVL.

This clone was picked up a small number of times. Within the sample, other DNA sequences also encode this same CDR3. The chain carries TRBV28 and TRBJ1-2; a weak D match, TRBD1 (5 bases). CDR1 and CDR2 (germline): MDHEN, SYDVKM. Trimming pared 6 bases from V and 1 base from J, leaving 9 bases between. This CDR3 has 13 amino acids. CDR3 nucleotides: TGTGCCAGCAGGCTGACAGTTAACTATGGCTACACCTTC. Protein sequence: CASRLTVNYGYTF.

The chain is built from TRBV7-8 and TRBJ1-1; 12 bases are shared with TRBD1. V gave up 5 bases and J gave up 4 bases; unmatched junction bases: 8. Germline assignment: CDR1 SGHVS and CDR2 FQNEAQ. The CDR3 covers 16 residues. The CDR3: CASSNRDRGLGTEAFF. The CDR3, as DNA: TGTGCCAGCAGCAACCGGGACAGGGGGCTCGGCACTGAAGCTTTCTTT.

The CDR3, as DNA: TGTGCCAGCAGAAGGGTCCAAGAGACCCAGTACTTC. The encoded protein is CASRRVQETQYF. The chain employs TRBV6-5 and TRBJ2-5; the D is unclear. Trimming took off 6 bases at V and 1 base at J, with 6 bases between the two ends. This CDR3 comprises 12 residues. Germline assignment: CDR1 MNHEY and CDR2 SVGAGI.

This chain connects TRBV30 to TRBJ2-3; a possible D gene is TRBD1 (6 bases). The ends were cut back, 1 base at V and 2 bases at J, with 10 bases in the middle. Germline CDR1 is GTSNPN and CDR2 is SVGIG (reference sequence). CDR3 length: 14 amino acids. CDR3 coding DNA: TGTGCCTGGAGTGATACGGGACACACAGATACGCAGTATTTT. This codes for CAWSDTGHTDTQYF.

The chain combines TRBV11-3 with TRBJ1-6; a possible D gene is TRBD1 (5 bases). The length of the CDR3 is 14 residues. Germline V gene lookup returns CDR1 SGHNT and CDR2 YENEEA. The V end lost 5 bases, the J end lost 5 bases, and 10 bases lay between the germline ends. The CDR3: CASSQGRDNSPLHF. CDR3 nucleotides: TGTGCCAGCAGCCAGGGACGGGATAATTCACCCCTCCACTTT.